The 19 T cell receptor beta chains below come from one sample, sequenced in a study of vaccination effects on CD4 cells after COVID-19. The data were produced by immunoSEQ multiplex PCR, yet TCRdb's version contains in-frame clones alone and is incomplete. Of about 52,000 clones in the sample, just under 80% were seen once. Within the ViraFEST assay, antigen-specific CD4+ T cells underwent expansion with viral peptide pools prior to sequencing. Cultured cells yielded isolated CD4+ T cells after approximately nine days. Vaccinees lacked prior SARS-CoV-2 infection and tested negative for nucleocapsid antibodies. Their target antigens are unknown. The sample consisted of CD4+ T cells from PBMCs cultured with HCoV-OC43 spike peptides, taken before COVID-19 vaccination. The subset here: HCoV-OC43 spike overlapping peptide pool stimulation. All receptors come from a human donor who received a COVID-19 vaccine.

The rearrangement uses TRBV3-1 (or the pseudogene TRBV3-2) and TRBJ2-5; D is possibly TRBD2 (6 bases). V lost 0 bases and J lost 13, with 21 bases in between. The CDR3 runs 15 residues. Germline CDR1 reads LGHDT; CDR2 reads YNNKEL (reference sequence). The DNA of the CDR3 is TGTGCCAGCAGCCAAGAGGAGGGTAGTAGCGTGGCTTGGTACTTC. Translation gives CASSQEEGSSVAWYF.

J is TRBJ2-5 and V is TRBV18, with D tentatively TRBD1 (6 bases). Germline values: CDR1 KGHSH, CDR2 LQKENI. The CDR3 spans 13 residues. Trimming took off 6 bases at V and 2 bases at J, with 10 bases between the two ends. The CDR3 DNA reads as TGTGCCAGCTCTTCAGGGGTACAAGAGACCCAGTACTTC. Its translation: CASSSGVQETQYF.

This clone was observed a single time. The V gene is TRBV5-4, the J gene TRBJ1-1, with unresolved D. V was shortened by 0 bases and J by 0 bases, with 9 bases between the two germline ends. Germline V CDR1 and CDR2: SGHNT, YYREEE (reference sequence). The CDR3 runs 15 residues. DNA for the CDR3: TGTGCCAGCAGCTTGGTTTTAGGGATGAACACTGAAGCTTTCTTT. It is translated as CASSLVLGMNTEAFF. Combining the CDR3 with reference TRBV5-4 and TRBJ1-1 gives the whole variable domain ETGVTQSPTHLIKTRGQQVTLRCSSQSGHNTVSWYQQALGQGPQFIFQYYREEENGRGNFPPRFSGLQFPNYSSELNVNALELDDSALYLCASSLVLGMNTEAFFGQGTRLTVV.

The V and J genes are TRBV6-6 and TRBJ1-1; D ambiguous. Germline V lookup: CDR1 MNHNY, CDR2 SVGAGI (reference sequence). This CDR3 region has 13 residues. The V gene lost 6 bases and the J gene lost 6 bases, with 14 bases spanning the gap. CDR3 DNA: TGTGCCAGCAGCTTCCGTCGTGACTCTGAAGCTTTCTTT. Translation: CASSFRRDSEAFF.

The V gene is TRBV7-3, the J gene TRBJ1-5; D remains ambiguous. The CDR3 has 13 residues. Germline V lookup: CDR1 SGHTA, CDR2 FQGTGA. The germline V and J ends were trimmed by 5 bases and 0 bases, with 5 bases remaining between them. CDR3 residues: CASSATSNQPQHF. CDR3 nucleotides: TGTGCCAGCAGCGCAACTAGCAATCAGCCCCAGCATTTT.

CDR3 DNA sequence: TGTGCCACCAGTGATGGTGGTAGCGGGCCGGGCGAGACCCAGTACTTC. This codes for CATSDGGSGPGETQYF. The J gene is TRBJ2-5, the V gene TRBV24-1; 7 bases are shared with TRBD2. This CDR3 is built from 16 residues. Trimming at V came to 3 bases and at J to 5 bases, leaving 11 bases not matched to a gene. Germline V lookup: CDR1 KGHDR, CDR2 SFDVKD.

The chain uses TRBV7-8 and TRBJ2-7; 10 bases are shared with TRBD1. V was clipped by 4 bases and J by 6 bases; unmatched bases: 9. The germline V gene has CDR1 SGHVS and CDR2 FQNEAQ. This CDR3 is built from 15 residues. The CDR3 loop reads CASSSGQGRRGEQYV. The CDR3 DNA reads TGTGCCAGCAGCTCGGGACAGGGGCGCCGCGGCGAGCAGTACGTC.

DNA for the CDR3: TGTGCCAGCAGTACTGCCTGGACAGGGAGAAAGGAAGCTTTCTTT. Translated, it gives CASSTAWTGRKEAFF. The chain has TRBV6-5 and TRBJ1-1; 8 bases agree with TRBD1. The CDR3 has 15 residues. Germline CDR1 is MNHEY and CDR2 is SVGAGI. J gave up 8 bases and V 5 bases, and 13 bases lay outside the gene matches.

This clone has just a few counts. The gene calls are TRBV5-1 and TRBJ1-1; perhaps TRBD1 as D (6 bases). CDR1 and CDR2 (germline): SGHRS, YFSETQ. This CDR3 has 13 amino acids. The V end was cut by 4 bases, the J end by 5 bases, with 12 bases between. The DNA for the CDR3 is TGCGCCAGCAGCGTTGAGGGGGGAACTGAAGCTTTCTTT. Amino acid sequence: CASSVEGGTEAFF. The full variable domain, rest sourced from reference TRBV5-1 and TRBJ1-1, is KAGVTQTPRYLIKTRGQQVTLSCSPISGHRSVSWYQQTPGQGLQFLFEYFSETQRNKGNFPGRFSGRQFSNSRSEMNVSTLELGDSALYLCASSVEGGTEAFFGQGTRLTVV.

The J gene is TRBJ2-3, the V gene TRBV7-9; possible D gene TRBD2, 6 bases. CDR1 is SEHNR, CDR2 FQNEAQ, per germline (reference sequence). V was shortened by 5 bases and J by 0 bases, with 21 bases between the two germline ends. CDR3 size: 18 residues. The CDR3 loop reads CASSHPRAGTLSTDTQYF. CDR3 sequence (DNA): TGTGCCAGCAGCCATCCCCGGGCGGGGACCCTTAGCACAGATACGCAGTATTTT.

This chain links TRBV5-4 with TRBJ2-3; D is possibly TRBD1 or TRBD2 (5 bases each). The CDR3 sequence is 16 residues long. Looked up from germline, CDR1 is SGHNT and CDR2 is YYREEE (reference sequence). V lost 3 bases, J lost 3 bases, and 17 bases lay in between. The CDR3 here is CASSSGTNSGTDTQYF. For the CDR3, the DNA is TGTGCCAGCAGCTCCGGGACCAACTCAGGGACAGATACGCAGTATTTT.

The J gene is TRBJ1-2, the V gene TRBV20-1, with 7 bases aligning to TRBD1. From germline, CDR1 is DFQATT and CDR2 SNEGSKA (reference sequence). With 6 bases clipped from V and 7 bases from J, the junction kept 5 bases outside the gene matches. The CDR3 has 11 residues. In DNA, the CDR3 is TGCAGTGCGGGACAGCTGGGTGGCTACACCTTC. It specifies CSAGQLGGYTF.

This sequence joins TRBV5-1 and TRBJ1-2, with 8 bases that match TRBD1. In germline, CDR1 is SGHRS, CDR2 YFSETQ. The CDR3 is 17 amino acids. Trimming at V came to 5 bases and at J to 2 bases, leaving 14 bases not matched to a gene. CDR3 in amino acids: CASRSLGGQDKNYGYTF. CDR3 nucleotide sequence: TGCGCCAGCAGGAGTTTGGGGGGACAGGATAAAAACTATGGCTACACCTTC.

The CDR3 region is CASSLREGNTIYF. CDR3 nucleotide sequence: TGTGCCAGCAGTTTAAGAGAAGGAAACACCATATATTTT. V usage is TRBV12-3 or TRBV12-4 and J usage is TRBJ1-3, with D unresolved. Between the trimmed V and J ends, which lost 2 bases and 4 bases, there was a span of 6 bases. The CDR3 has 13 amino acids.

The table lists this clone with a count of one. CDR3 bases: TGTGCCAGCAGCCTATCTCGGACGGCCCCTAGTGGCTACACCTTC. Amino acids: CASSLSRTAPSGYTF. The genes are TRBV5-5 and TRBJ1-2; D gene unclear. Germline values: CDR1 SGHKS, CDR2 YYEKEE (reference sequence). The CDR3 length is 15 residues. The V end was cut by 4 bases, the J end by 7 bases, with 20 bases between.

The CDR3 region is CASSQDRFRSWGGELFF. For the CDR3, the DNA is TGTGCCAGCAGCCAAGATCGATTTCGATCGTGGGGCGGGGAGCTGTTTTTT. V and J are TRBV3-1 (or the pseudogene TRBV3-2) and TRBJ2-2; no firm D call. Germline V CDR1 and CDR2: LGHDT, YNNKEL (reference sequence). Trimming cost V 0 bases and J 7 bases, with 18 bases left between them. CDR3 length equals 17 residues.

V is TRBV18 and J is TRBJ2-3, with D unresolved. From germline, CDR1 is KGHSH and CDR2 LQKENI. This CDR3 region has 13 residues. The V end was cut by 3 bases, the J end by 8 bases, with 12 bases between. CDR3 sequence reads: CASSPQTGTTQYF. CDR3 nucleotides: TGTGCCAGCTCACCGCAGACGGGTACTACGCAGTATTTT.

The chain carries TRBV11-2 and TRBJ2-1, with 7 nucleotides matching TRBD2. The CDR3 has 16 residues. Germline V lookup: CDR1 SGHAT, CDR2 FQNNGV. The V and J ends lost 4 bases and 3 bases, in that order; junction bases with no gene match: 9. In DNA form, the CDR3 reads TGTGCCAGCAGCTCACACAGCGGGGAGCTCTACAATGAGCAGTTCTTC. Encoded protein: CASSSHSGELYNEQFF.

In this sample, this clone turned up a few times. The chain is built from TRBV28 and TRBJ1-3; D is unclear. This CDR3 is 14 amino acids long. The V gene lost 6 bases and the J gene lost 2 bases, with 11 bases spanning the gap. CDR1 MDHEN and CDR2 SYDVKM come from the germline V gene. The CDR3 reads CASRERRTGNTIYF. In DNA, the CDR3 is TGTGCCAGCAGAGAAAGACGGACTGGAAACACCATATATTTT.